Sequencing of this T cell receptor beta chain was carried out in a study of radiotherapy plus CTLA-4 blockade in lung cancer. Study details: There were objective responses in 18% of patients, and about 31% had disease control.

Clones were sequenced by immunoSEQ multiplex PCR, and TCRdb holds only the in-frame ones, with some missing. The sample carries some 110,000 clones, about four fifths recorded once. V gave up 6 bases and J gave up 5 bases; unmatched junction bases: 18. The CDR3 contains 17 residues. CDR1 and CDR2 from the germline V gene are WNHNN and SYGVQD (reference sequence). Study findings and constraints: Increased serum interferon-beta after radiation also reportedly predicted response strongly.

Worth noting for this clone: The antigen remains unidentified.

The V and J genes are TRBV10-1 and TRBJ1-1; 7 nucleotides align to TRBD1. The starting material was peripheral blood, obtained from a patient treated with radiotherapy plus ipilimumab. The source is a human donor with non-small cell lung cancer who had a partial response to radiotherapy plus ipilimumab. The DNA for the CDR3 is TGCGCCAGCAGCGGGTTATCTCGACAGGGAATTGGGACTGAAGCTTTCTTT. Translation gives CASSGLSRQGIGTEAFF.